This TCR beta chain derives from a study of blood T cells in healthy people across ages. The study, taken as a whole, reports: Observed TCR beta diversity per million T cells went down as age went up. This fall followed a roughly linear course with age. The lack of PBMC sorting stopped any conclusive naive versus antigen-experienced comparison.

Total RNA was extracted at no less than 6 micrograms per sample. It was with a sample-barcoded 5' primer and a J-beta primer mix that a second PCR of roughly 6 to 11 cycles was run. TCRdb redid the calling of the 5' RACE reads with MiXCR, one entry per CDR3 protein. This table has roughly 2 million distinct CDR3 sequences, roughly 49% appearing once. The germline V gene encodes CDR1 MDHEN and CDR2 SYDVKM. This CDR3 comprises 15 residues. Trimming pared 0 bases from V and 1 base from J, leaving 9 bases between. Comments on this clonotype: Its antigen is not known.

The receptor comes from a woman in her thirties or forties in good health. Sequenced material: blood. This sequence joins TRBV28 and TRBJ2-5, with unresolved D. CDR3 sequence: CASSLWVTAQETQYF. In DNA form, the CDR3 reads TGTGCCAGCAGTTTATGGGTGACTGCCCAAGAGACCCAGTACTTC.